The next 5 T cell receptor beta chains were all read from a single sample in a study of blood T cells in healthy people across ages. Using a J-beta primer mix together with a sample-barcoded 5' primer, a second PCR was run for about 6 to 11 cycles. TCRdb redid the calling of the 5' RACE reads with MiXCR, one entry per CDR3 protein. This sample has 1.5 million to 2 million distinct CDR3 sequences, with 28% found just once. The sample was blood. All receptors come from a woman between 25 and 40 years old in good health.

V and J are TRBV20-1 and TRBJ1-6; 7 bases match TRBD1. V lost 4 bases and J lost 7; bases outside the gene matches: 7. This CDR3 region has 14 residues. Looked up from germline, CDR1 is DFQATT and CDR2 is SNEGSKA (reference sequence). CDR3 protein: CSATSDRANSPLHF. DNA of the CDR3: TGCAGTGCTACCTCTGACAGGGCCAATTCACCCCTCCACTTT.

This clonotype was observed a few times. The chain employs TRBV5-1 and TRBJ2-7; D is perhaps TRBD1 (6 bases). Between the trimmed V and J ends, which lost 4 bases and 0 bases, there was a span of 14 bases. From germline, CDR1 is SGHRS and CDR2 YFSETQ. The CDR3 contains 15 residues. The CDR3 loop is CASSVITGSSYEQYF. CDR3 sequence (DNA): TGCGCCAGCAGCGTAATAACAGGGTCCTCCTACGAGCAGTACTTC.

This rearrangement joins TRBV6-2 or TRBV6-3 to TRBJ2-3; the match to TRBD2 covers 10 bases. The CDR3 extends over 16 amino acids. The V segment lost 6 bases and the J segment 2 bases; nucleotides outside the gene matches: 8. Germline V CDR1 and CDR2: MNHEY, SVGEGT. As DNA, the CDR3 is TGTGCCAGCAGGTTTAGCGGGAGGAGTCTCACAGATACGCAGTATTTT. Translated, it gives CASRFSGRSLTDTQYF.

The chain links TRBV5-1 to TRBJ2-1; D is unresolved. The CDR3 contains 17 residues. Trimming pared 1 base from V and 0 bases from J, leaving 14 bases between. Germline CDR1 SGHRS, CDR2 YFSETQ. DNA of the CDR3: TGCGCCAGCAGCTTGTATTCTGGGCATTTCTCCTACAATGAGCAGTTCTTC. It codes for CASSLYSGHFSYNEQFF. The complete variable domain, with remaining parts taken from reference TRBV5-1 and TRBJ2-1, reads KAGVTQTPRYLIKTRGQQVTLSCSPISGHRSVSWYQQTPGQGLQFLFEYFSETQRNKGNFPGRFSGRQFSNSRSEMNVSTLELGDSALYLCASSLYSGHFSYNEQFFGPGTRLTVL.

The chain has TRBV6-2 or TRBV6-3 and TRBJ2-1; TRBD2 might be the D (6 bases). Germline values: CDR1 MNHEY, CDR2 SVGEGT. CDR3 length: 15 amino acids. The V end was cut by 7 bases, the J end by 7 bases, with 20 bases between. CDR3 in amino acids: CASTLAPSDPNEQFF. CDR3 DNA: TGTGCCAGCACCTTAGCTCCTAGCGACCCGAATGAGCAGTTCTTC.